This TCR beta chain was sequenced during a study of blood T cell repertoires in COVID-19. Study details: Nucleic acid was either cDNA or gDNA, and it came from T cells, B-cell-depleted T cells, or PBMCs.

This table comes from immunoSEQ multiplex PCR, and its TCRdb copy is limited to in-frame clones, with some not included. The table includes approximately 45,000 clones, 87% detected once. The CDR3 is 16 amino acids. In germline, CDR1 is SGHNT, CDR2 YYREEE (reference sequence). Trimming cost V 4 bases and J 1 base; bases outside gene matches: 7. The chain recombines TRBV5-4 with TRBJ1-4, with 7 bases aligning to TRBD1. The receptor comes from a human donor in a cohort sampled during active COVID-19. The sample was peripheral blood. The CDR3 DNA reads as TGTGCCAGCAGCCAAGGGGGCAGTGGAACTAATGAAAAACTGTTTTTT. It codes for CASSQGGSGTNEKLFF.